A selection of T cell receptor beta chains follows, all from one sample in a study of blood T cell repertoires in COVID-19. Assay used: immunoSEQ multiplex PCR; TCRdb lists only in-frame clones, some missing. Among about 94,000 clones listed, approximately 89% were seen once. The sequenced sample consisted of peripheral blood. The receptors derive from a human donor with acute or convalescent COVID-19. The donor label of this sample is uncertain. CDR3s include the opening cysteine and the closing phenylalanine or tryptophan. A D gene is named only where the DNA matches it firmly.

TRBD2,TRBJ2-5,TRBV4-1,CASSQDASGEETQYF,TGCGCCAGCAGCCAAGATGCTAGCGGGGAAGAGACCCAGTACTTC
TRBD1,TRBJ2-2,TRBV18,CASSPSDRATGELFF,TGTGCCAGCTCGCCTTCGGACAGGGCCACCGGGGAGCTGTTTTTT
.,TRBJ2-1,TRBV6-1,CASSEQDTQQFF,TGTGCCAGCAGTGAACAGGATACTCAACAGTTCTTC
.,TRBJ2-7,TRBV5-4,CASSAGGGLPYEQYF,TGTGCCAGCAGCGCTGGGGGGGGCCTTCCCTACGAGCAGTACTTC
TRBD1,TRBJ2-1,TRBV30,CAWRPIRDRSYNEQFF,TGTGCCTGGAGACCTATCCGGGACAGGTCCTACAATGAGCAGTTCTTC
.,TRBJ2-1,TRBV29-1,CSAGQRLYNEQFF,TGCAGCGCTGGACAGAGGTTATACAATGAGCAGTTCTTC
TRBD1,TRBJ2-7,TRBV18,CASSPPGQNIYEQYF,TGTGCCAGCTCACCACCGGGACAGAATATCTACGAGCAGTACTTC
.,TRBJ2-1,TRBV18,CASSPDRPSYNEQFF,TGTGCCAGCTCACCAGACAGACCCTCCTACAATGAGCAGTTCTTC
TRBD1,TRBJ2-7,TRBV29-1,CSVIDRAYEQYF,TGCAGCGTCATTGACAGGGCCTACGAGCAGTACTTC
TRBD1,TRBJ2-7,TRBV11-2,CASSLGTGGGYEQYF,TGTGCCAGCAGCTTAGGGACAGGGGGAGGGTACGAGCAGTACTTC
.,TRBJ1-6,TRBV3-1/TRBV3-2,CASSSGGGDNSPLHF,TGTGCCAGCAGCTCCGGGGGTGGTGATAATTCACCCCTCCACTTT
.,TRBJ1-2,TRBV5-4,CASSLTGLYGYTF,TGTGCCAGCAGCTTAACAGGGTTATATGGCTACACCTTC
.,TRBJ2-1,TRBV9,CASNELGGYNEQFF,TGTGCCAGCAACGAACTAGGCGGTTACAATGAGCAGTTCTTC
.,TRBJ1-6,TRBV15,CATSRGRSPLHF,TGTGCCACCAGCAGAGGGAGGTCACCCCTCCACTTT
.,TRBJ1-3,TRBV2,CASIRLGSGNTIYF,TGTGCCAGCATCCGACTGGGCTCTGGAAACACCATATATTTT